The 27 T cell receptor beta chains listed next were all sequenced from one sample in a study of OX40 agonist ivuxolimab in advanced cancers. This table comes from immunoSEQ multiplex PCR, and its TCRdb copy is limited to in-frame clones, with some not included. There are just over 90,000 clones in the sample; 94% occur only once, and about 2.6% lies in the top ten. Sequenced here: CD4+ or CD8+ T cells sorted from blood, sampled in a trial of the OX40 agonist ivuxolimab. These receptors were collected from an adult with an advanced solid tumor such as melanoma, head and neck, liver or kidney cancer.

The chain is built from TRBV2 and TRBJ2-7, with D perhaps matching TRBD2 (5 bases). V was clipped by 1 base and J by 2 bases, with 9 bases between them. The CDR3 has 14 amino acids. The germline CDR1 and CDR2 sequences are SNHLY and FYNNEI. This CDR3 reads CASSEGGPAYEQYF. In DNA form, the CDR3 reads TGTGCCAGCAGTGAAGGAGGGCCTGCCTACGAGCAGTACTTC.

CDR3 sequence: CASSQGVTGTDTQYF. CDR3 coding DNA: TGTGCCAGCAGCCAAGGCGTCACGGGCACAGATACGCAGTATTTT. The chain employs TRBV4-2 and TRBJ2-3; D unresolved. The V end lost 1 base, the J end lost 1 base, and 9 bases lay between the germline ends. The CDR3 has 15 residues. Germline V gene lookup returns CDR1 LGHNA and CDR2 YNFKEQ.

The chain employs TRBV5-6 and TRBJ1-6; D is ambiguous. Germline loops: CDR1 SGHDT, CDR2 YYEEEE. The CDR3 sequence is 16 residues long. V gave up 0 bases and J gave up 11 bases, with 18 bases separating them. The CDR3 region is CASSLGSARLGAPLHF. The DNA for the CDR3 is TGTGCCAGCAGCTTGGGGTCGGCAAGACTTGGGGCACCCCTCCACTTT. The variable domain in full, with the rest retrieved from reference TRBV5-6 and TRBJ1-6, is DAGVTQSPTHLIKTRGQQVTLRCSPKSGHDTVSWYQQALGQGPQFIFQYYEEEERQRGNFPDRFSGHQFPNYSSELNVNALLLGDSALYLCASSLGSARLGAPLHFGNGTRLTVT.

The chain links TRBV27 to TRBJ2-3; a possible D gene is TRBD1 (6 bases). Per germline, CDR1 MNHEY and CDR2 SMNVEV (reference sequence). V lost 3 bases and J 1 base, leaving 23 bases between the germline ends. The CDR3 has 19 residues. CDR3: CASSFRYLTQGQGTDTQYF. CDR3 bases: TGTGCCAGCAGTTTTCGATACTTAACTCAGGGGCAGGGCACAGATACGCAGTATTTT.

This chain joins TRBV7-9 and TRBJ2-7; D gene unclear. The CDR3 has 12 residues. From germline, CDR1 is SEHNR and CDR2 FQNEAQ (reference sequence). V was cut by 2 bases and J by 2 bases, with 4 bases left in between. Here the CDR3 DNA reads TGTGCCAGCAGCTTAAGGACCTACGAGCAGTACTTC. Its protein is CASSLRTYEQYF.

V and J are TRBV19 and TRBJ1-5; 7 bases line up with TRBD1. CDR3 size: 16 residues. The J segment lost 0 bases and the V segment lost 5 bases, leaving 7 bases of the junction unmatched. Germline CDR1 is LNHDA and CDR2 is SQIVND (reference sequence). The CDR3 loop is CASSPGTVYSNQPQHF. DNA of the CDR3: TGTGCCAGTAGTCCGGGGACAGTCTATAGCAATCAGCCCCAGCATTTT.

This clone appeared once. V and J are TRBV9 and TRBJ1-1; the D gene is possibly TRBD1 (6 bases). V lost 2 bases to trimming and J lost 7 bases, with 18 bases between them. CDR1 SGDLS and CDR2 YYNGEE come from the germline V gene. This CDR3 comprises 15 residues. The CDR3 loop is CASSVRHDRGIEAFF. CDR3 nucleotide sequence: TGTGCCAGCAGCGTTCGGCACGATAGGGGGATTGAAGCTTTCTTT. Based on the CDR3 plus reference TRBV9 and TRBJ1-1, the full variable domain is DSGVTQTPKHLITATGQRVTLRCSPRSGDLSVYWYQQSLDQGLQFLIQYYNGEERAKGNILERFSAQQFPDLHSELNLSSLELGDSALYFCASSVRHDRGIEAFFGQGTRLTVV.

The chain links TRBV7-9 to TRBJ2-7; possible D gene TRBD2, 5 bases. The V gene lost 5 bases and the J gene lost 0 bases, with 14 bases spanning the gap. Germline assignment: CDR1 SEHNR and CDR2 FQNEAQ (reference sequence). This CDR3 is 15 amino acids long. CDR3 sequence (DNA): TGTGCCAGCAGCCCTCCCACTACTAGCTCCTACGAGCAGTACTTC. This translates into CASSPPTTSSYEQYF.

This rearrangement joins TRBV9 to TRBJ2-6; possible D gene TRBD2, 6 bases. Germline V gene lookup returns CDR1 SGDLS and CDR2 YYNGEE. This CDR3 is 16 amino acids long. With 2 bases removed from V and 4 bases from J, the gap between germline ends came to 13 bases. The CDR3 DNA sequence: TGTGCCAGCAGCGTCGGATTCGGGAGCGGGGCCAACGTCCTGACTTTC. Translated: CASSVGFGSGANVLTF.

The chain is built from TRBV11-2 and TRBJ2-7; 7 bases are shared with TRBD2. CDR3 size: 16 residues. V lost 0 bases and J lost 1; bases outside the gene matches: 6. Per the germline V gene, CDR1 is SGHAT and CDR2 is FQNNGV. In nucleotides, the CDR3 is TGTGCCAGCAGCTTAGAGGTGGGGAGGGGATCCTACGAGCAGTACTTC. Amino acids: CASSLEVGRGSYEQYF.

This clone was seen a single time. The chain links TRBV5-1 to TRBJ1-1; possibly TRBD1 for D (6 bases). The CDR3 covers 13 residues. Germline V gene lookup returns CDR1 SGHRS and CDR2 YFSETQ. The V end was cut by 2 bases, the J end by 8 bases, with 13 bases between. The DNA of the CDR3 is TGCGCCAGCAGCTTCGGCGGGGGGCGAGAAGCTTTCTTT. Amino acids: CASSFGGGREAFF.

This clone was seen a single time. The rearrangement uses TRBV4-1 and TRBJ1-1; D is undetermined. V was cut by 3 bases and J by 0 bases, with 11 bases left in between. The length of the CDR3 is 15 residues. Looked up from germline, CDR1 is MGHRA and CDR2 is YSYEKL. CDR3 in DNA: TGCGCCAGCAGCCACCGAGACACCCTGAACACTGAAGCTTTCTTT. Translation: CASSHRDTLNTEAFF.

Concerning this clone itself: Different DNA sequences within this sample yield the same CDR3. The J gene is TRBJ2-5, the V gene TRBV6-5; the D is unclear. V lost 0 bases, J lost 2 bases, and 7 bases lay in between. Per the germline V gene, CDR1 is MNHEY and CDR2 is SVGAGI. This CDR3 comprises 14 residues. CDR3 nucleotides: TGTGCCAGCAGTTACTCGATTCGGCAAGAGACCCAGTACTTC. This translates into CASSYSIRQETQYF.

V gene TRBV15 combines with J gene TRBJ1-3, with D possibly TRBD1 on 5 matching bases. CDR1 and CDR2 (germline): LNHNV, YYDKDF (reference sequence). The CDR3 loop spans 13 amino acids. V lost 4 bases to trimming and J lost 16 bases, with 20 bases between them. The CDR3 DNA follows: TGTGCCACCAGCAAGTGGGACCGGGGCGCCTTTTATTTT. It yields the protein CATSKWDRGAFYF.

This chain links TRBV27 with TRBJ1-2, with D perhaps TRBD1 (6 bases). Deletions cut 6 bases from V and 2 bases from J, with 10 bases between. In germline, CDR1 is MNHEY, CDR2 SMNVEV (reference sequence). The CDR3 is 13 amino acids. DNA of the CDR3: TGTGCCAGCAGCCGGACAGAGAACTATGGCTACACCTTC. Its protein product is CASSRTENYGYTF.

V gene TRBV20-1 combines with J gene TRBJ2-3, with D unresolved. CDR1 and CDR2 from the germline V gene are DFQATT and SNEGSKA (reference sequence). This CDR3 has 11 amino acids. Between the trimmed V and J ends, which lost 1 base and 6 bases, there was a span of 5 bases. The CDR3 is CSARVWDTQYF. The CDR3, as DNA: TGCAGTGCTAGAGTTTGGGATACGCAGTATTTT.

V and J are TRBV11-3 and TRBJ2-1, with D possibly matching TRBD2 (6 bases). The CDR3 has 14 residues. Germline loops: CDR1 SGHNT, CDR2 YENEEA. Between the trimmed V and J ends, which lost 5 bases and 8 bases, there was a span of 16 bases. CDR3 nucleotide sequence: TGTGCCAGCAGCCTAAGTTGGCCGGGGGATGAGCAGTTCTTC. It translates to CASSLSWPGDEQFF. Using reference TRBV11-3 and TRBJ2-1 for the parts outside the CDR3, the full variable domain is EAGVVQSPRYKIIEKKQPVAFWCNPISGHNTLYWYLQNLGQGPELLIRYENEEAVDDSQLPKDRFSAERLKGVDSTLKIQPAELGDSAVYLCASSLSWPGDEQFFGPGTRLTVL.

This clone appeared a few times. This same CDR3 is encoded by further DNA sequences in the sample. The chain couples TRBV6-5 to TRBJ1-6; D perhaps matches TRBD1 (5 bases). Germline V gives CDR1 MNHEY, CDR2 SVGAGI. V lost 5 bases, J lost 7 bases, and 12 bases lay in between. The CDR3 loop spans 14 amino acids. This CDR3 is CASSTGTANSPLHF. In nucleotides, the CDR3 is TGTGCCAGCAGTACCGGGACGGCCAATTCACCCCTCCACTTT.

The table lists this clone with a few counts. The chain is built from TRBV7-9 and TRBJ1-5; D unclear. Per germline, CDR1 SEHNR and CDR2 FQNEAQ (reference sequence). The CDR3 has 15 amino acids. V dropped 1 base and J dropped 0 bases, with 7 bases sitting between them. CDR3 DNA: TGTGCCAGCAGCTTAGGTGACGTTAGCAATCAGCCCCAGCATTTT. As protein: CASSLGDVSNQPQHF.

The genes are TRBV29-1 and TRBJ1-2; D gene unclear. Deletions cut 6 bases from V and 3 bases from J, with 11 bases between. Germline lookup yields CDR1 SQVTM and CDR2 ANQGSEA. The CDR3 sequence is 12 residues long. The chain's CDR3 is CSVVGRYYGYTF. In DNA, the CDR3 is TGCAGCGTGGTCGGGAGGTACTATGGCTACACCTTC.

This rearrangement joins TRBV4-1 to TRBJ2-7; D possibly matches TRBD1 or TRBD2 (5 bases each). This CDR3 spans 14 amino acids. CDR1 MGHRA and CDR2 YSYEKL come from the germline V gene. V dropped 4 bases and J dropped 2 bases, with 12 bases sitting between them. The CDR3 protein is CASSPYQGAYEQYF. The CDR3 DNA reads TGCGCCAGCAGCCCCTACCAGGGAGCCTACGAGCAGTACTTC.

The chain employs TRBV30 and TRBJ2-7, with D unclear. This CDR3 region has 12 residues. Trimming left V 0 bases short and J 5 bases short, with 8 bases between. Germline V CDR1 and CDR2: GTSNPN, SVGIG (reference sequence). CDR3 coding DNA: TGTGCCTGGAGTGTAAGTTTCCACGAGCAGTACTTC. It translates to CAWSVSFHEQYF. Based on the CDR3 plus reference TRBV30 and TRBJ2-7, the full variable domain is SQTIHQWPATLVQPVGSPLSLECTVEGTSNPNLYWYRQAAGRGLQLLFYSVGIGQISSEVPQNLSASRPQDRQFILSSKKLLLSDSGFYLCAWSVSFHEQYFGPGTRLTVT.

This clone was found once. The chain employs TRBV4-2 and TRBJ2-1; 15 bases are a match to TRBD2. The germline V gene encodes CDR1 LGHNA and CDR2 YNFKEQ. The CDR3 sequence is 17 residues long. The junction had 2 bases not matched to a gene; V was cut back by 4 bases and J by 1 base. CDR3 sequence: CASSLGLAGGSYNEQFF. CDR3 sequence (DNA): TGTGCCAGCAGCCTGGGACTAGCGGGAGGATCCTACAATGAGCAGTTCTTC.

V is TRBV10-1 and J is TRBJ2-3; D is unresolved. The CDR3 has 15 amino acids. Per germline, CDR1 WNHNN and CDR2 SYGVQD (reference sequence). V was pared by 1 base and J by 1 base, with 9 bases between. CDR3 loop: CASSELEGRTDTQYF. The CDR3 DNA sequence: TGCGCCAGCAGTGAGTTAGAAGGTCGCACAGATACGCAGTATTTT.

The chain joins TRBV29-1 to TRBJ2-7; 9 bases align to TRBD1. CDR1 SQVTM and CDR2 ANQGSEA come from the germline V gene. The CDR3 runs 16 residues. The V and J ends lost 1 base and 2 bases, in that order; junction bases with no gene match: 9. As DNA, the CDR3 is TGCAGCGTTGAAGCAACCCTTCGACAGGGGGCCTACGAGCAGTACTTC. Translation: CSVEATLRQGAYEQYF.

This clone has more than one count but fewer than ten. This sequence joins TRBV27 and TRBJ2-7; D not certain. Germline CDR1 is MNHEY and CDR2 is SMNVEV (reference sequence). The CDR3 has 14 residues. V was trimmed by 8 bases and J by 2 bases, leaving 16 bases between them. CDR3 sequence reads: CASADLQRAYEQYF. As DNA, the CDR3 is TGTGCCAGCGCCGATCTCCAGAGAGCCTACGAGCAGTACTTC.

The chain carries TRBV19 and TRBJ2-5; no reliable D call. The DNA end is more similar to TRBJ2-7, so the J call may be wrong. Germline values: CDR1 LNHDA, CDR2 SQIVND (reference sequence). The CDR3 sequence is 13 residues long. Written as DNA, the CDR3 is TGTGCCAGTAGTAGTCGGGTTTCCTACGAGCAGTACTTC. This sequence encodes CASSSRVSYEQYF.